Sequencing of this T cell receptor (beta chain) was carried out in a study of CD8+ T cells in alopecia areata. This clone was detected a few times. The CDR3 is 15 amino acids. CDR1 and CDR2 (germline): SNHLY, FYNNEI. V trimming: 6 bases; J trimming: 7 bases; junction bases outside the gene matches: 9. TCR sequencing used cDNA made by reverse transcription of extracted RNA. TCRdb's copy holds only in-frame clones and misses some; the assay was immunoSEQ multiplex PCR. This table holds 130,000 or so clones, 61% found once. The treatment is: oral pan-JAK inhibitor, 5-10 mg twice daily. This chain joins TRBV2 and TRBJ2-1; 10 bases map to TRBD2. This sample comprised CD4+ T cells sorted from blood, obtained at week 4, from a patient treated with tofacitinib. This TCR was recovered from a human donor with alopecia areata. The CDR3, as DNA: TGTGCCAGCAGACTTCTAGCGGGGGTATCGAATGAGCAGTTCTTC. Residues: CASRLLAGVSNEQFF. The complete variable domain, with remaining parts taken from reference TRBV2 and TRBJ2-1, reads EPEVTQTPSHQVTQMGQEVILRCVPISNHLYFYWYRQILGQKVEFLVSFYNNEISEKSEIFDDQFSVERPDGSNFTLKIRSTKLEDSAMYFCASRLLAGVSNEQFFGPGTRLTVL.